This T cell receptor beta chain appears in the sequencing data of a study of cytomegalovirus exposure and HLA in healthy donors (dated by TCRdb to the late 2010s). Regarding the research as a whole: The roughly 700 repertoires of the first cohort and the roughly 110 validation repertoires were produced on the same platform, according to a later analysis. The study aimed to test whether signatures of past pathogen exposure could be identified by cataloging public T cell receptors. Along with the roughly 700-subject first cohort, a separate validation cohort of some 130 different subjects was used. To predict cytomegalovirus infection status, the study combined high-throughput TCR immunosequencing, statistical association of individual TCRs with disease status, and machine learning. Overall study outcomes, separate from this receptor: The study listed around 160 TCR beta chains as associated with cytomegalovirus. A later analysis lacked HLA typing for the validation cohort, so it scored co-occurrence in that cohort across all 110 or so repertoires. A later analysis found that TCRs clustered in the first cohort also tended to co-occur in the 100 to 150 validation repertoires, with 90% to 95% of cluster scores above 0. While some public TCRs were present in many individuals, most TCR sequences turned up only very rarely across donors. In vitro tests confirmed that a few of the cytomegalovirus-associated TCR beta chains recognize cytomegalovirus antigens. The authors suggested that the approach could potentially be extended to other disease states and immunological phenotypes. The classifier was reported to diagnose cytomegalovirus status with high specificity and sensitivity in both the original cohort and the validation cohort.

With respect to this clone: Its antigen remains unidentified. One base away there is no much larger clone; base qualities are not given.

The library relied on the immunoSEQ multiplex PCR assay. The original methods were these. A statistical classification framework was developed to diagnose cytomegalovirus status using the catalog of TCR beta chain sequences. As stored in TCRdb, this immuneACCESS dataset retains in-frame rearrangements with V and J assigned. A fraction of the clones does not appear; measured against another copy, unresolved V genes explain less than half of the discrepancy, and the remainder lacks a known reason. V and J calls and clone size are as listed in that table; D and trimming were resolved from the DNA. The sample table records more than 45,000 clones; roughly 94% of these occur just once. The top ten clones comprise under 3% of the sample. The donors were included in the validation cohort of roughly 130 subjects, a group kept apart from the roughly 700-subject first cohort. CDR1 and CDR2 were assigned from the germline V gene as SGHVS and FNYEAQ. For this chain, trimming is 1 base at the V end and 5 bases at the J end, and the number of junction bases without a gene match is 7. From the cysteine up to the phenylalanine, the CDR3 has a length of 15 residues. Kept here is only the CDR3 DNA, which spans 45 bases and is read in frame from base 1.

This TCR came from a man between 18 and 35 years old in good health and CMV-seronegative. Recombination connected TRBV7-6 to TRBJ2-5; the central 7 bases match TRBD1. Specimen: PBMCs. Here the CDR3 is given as CASSLVTGMRETQYF. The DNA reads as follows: TGTGCCAGCAGCTTAGTGACAGGGATGCGGGAGACCCAGTACTTC.